This T cell receptor beta chain was sequenced for a study of shared clonotypes between healthy human individuals (dated by TCRdb to 2018 to 2021). Turning to the overall study: The cohort comprised a couple of women and a few men aged 18 to 49 years. To increase sequencing depth and limit assay-specific biases, TCR repertoire library preparation and sequencing were carried out by different laboratories using diverse techniques. Between about 0.8 and 9.5 billion PBMCs per donor were obtained by leukapheresis. To estimate repertoire size and how much clonotypes are shared between individuals, the study performed deep sequencing of blood TCR repertoires from five healthy adults. Study-wide conclusions, independent of this receptor: Pairwise subsampling indicated that sequencing depth was expected to affect the degree of clonotype sharing among donors. Because the study included only a small number of donors, the genetic and exposure-history diversity represented was limited. Sampling was limited to blood, and TCR repertoires in tissue likely differ from TCR repertoires in blood.

The donors were healthy, HIV-negative adults who had no recently reported acute infections or vaccinations. Every donor was a Caucasian adult residing in Nashville, Tennessee, USA. For unsorted samples, about 90 million PBMCs were counted and genomic DNA was extracted with the QIAamp DNA Blood Mini kit. Blood was collected by leukapheresis, and PBMCs were isolated by Ficoll-Histopaque density gradient centrifugation and then cryopreserved in liquid nitrogen vapor phase. Using the deep immunoSEQ assay, TCR CDR3 regions were amplified from genomic DNA by multiplex PCR. Genomic DNA extracted from each cell subset was distributed evenly over all wells of several immunoSEQ 96-well plates, and each plate served as one replicate. For unsorted PBMC, approximately 0.3 ug of genomic DNA, equivalent to around 30,000 T cell genomes, went into each replicate PCR. Ten immunoSEQ deep assay plates were used to sequence the unsorted PBMC genomic DNA. The purified libraries were quantified using a Qubit 3.0 fluorometer, sized with a Bioanalyzer 2100, and then quantified again using the KAPA Library Quantification kit. A separate single-read 150-cycle Illumina NextSeq 550 flow cell was used to sequence each immunoSEQ 96-well plate. The original pipeline was this. Because the immunoSEQ output held only junctional sequences and lacked quality scores, the filtering could not match the filtering applied to full-length reads. To assign V/J genes and CDR3, sequences were annotated using PyIR, a Python wrapper for IgBLAST v1.9, with IMGT germline references. Reads were removed for weak V/J assignments (E-value above 1e-6), missing CDR3, stop codons, out-of-frame junctions, or ambiguous translated residues. V3J clonotypes were defined as sequences sharing an identical inferred V gene, J gene, and CDR3 amino acid sequence. To compute the percentage overlap between repertoires, the number of shared unique clonotypes was divided by the size of the smaller repertoire. Richness of each repertoire was evaluated using RTK rarefaction, the Chao1 estimator, and Recon v2.1 estimates of unobserved clonotypes. Held by TCRdb, this immuneACCESS table contains in-frame sequences only and omits some clones. Under half of the omission traces to an unresolved V gene where checked; the cause of the rest is unknown. Clone size and V and J calls were adopted from that table, with D and trimming inferred from the DNA. This sample is represented by 450,000 to 500,000 clones; about three quarters of them were singletons. Of the sample, 10% to 15% is held by the ten largest clones.

As concerns this clone: The antigen it binds to is not known. Base qualities are not provided; no much larger clone lies one nucleotide away.

Spanning cysteine to phenylalanine, the CDR3 consists of 14 amino acids. Of the read, only the CDR3 DNA is kept; its 42 bases are in frame from base 1. At the junction V is shortened by 7 bases and J by 8 bases, with 20 bases in between. The germline V gene gives CDR1 as MDHEN and CDR2 as SYDVKM. The source is a woman between 35 and 50 years old in good health. Some clones in this sample may be carry-over from other donors' samples. The rearrangement joined TRBV28 to TRBJ1-2; possibly the D gene is TRBD1, per 5 matching bases. The sequenced material came from PBMCs. In nucleotide form, the sequence is TGTGCCAGCACCCGGGGACTAGGGTGGGAAGGCTACACCTTC. Translated, this gives CASTRGLGWEGYTF.